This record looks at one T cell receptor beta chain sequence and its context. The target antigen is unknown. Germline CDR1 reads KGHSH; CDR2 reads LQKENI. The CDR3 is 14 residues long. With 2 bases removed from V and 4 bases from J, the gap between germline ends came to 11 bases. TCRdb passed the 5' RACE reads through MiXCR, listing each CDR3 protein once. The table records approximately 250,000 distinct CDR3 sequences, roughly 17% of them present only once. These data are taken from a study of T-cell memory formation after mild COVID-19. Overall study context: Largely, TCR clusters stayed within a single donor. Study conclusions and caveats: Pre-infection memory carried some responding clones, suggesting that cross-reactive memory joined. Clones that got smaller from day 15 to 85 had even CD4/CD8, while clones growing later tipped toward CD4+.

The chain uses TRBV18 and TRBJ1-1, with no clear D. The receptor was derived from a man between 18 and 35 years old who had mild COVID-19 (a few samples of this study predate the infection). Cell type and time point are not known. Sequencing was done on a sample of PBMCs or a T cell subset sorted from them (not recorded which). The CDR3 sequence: CASSPEVTFTEAFF. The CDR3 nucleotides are TGTGCCAGCTCACCAGAGGTAACCTTCACTGAAGCTTTCTTT.